Listed below are T cell receptor beta chains from one sample, sequenced in a study of metastatic and nonmetastatic thyroid tumors. TCRdb reanalyzed the PCR reads via MiXCR. Here the sample spans some 10,000 clones, over 25% being singletons. Sequenced sample: tumor tissue. These receptors all stem from a male donor with papillary thyroid cancer or a benign thyroid nodule (not recorded which). Some clones in this sample may be carry-over from other donors' samples. Each CDR3 is given with its conserved first and last residue. Each record gives: V gene, J gene, D gene, clone size, CDR3 protein, CDR3 DNA. D genes are given only for firm matches. Not every row has a clone size; where given, it reads once, few, many or a size class.

V: TRBV4-1
J: TRBJ1-4
D: TRBD1
size: many
CDR3: CASSQDGQGNNEKLFF
DNA: TGCGCCAGCAGCCAAGATGGACAGGGAAATAATGAAAAACTGTTTTTT

V: TRBV24-1
J: TRBJ2-7
D: TRBD1
size: few
CDR3: CATSDFGQGNEQYF
DNA: TGTGCCACCAGTGATTTCGGACAGGGGAACGAGCAGTACTTC

V: TRBV14
J: TRBJ2-3
D: -
size: many
CDR3: CASSGPTSSTDTQYF
DNA: TGTGCCAGCAGCGGCCCGACCTCTAGCACAGATACGCAGTATTTT

V: TRBV19
J: TRBJ1-1
D: -
size: medium-sized
CDR3: CASSMMRATEAFF
DNA: TGTGCCAGTAGTATGATGAGGGCCACTGAAGCTTTCTTT

V: TRBV7-7
J: TRBJ2-3
D: TRBD2
size: many
CDR3: CASSLPPAGETDTQYF
DNA: TGTGCTAGCAGCTTGCCCCCAGCGGGAGAAACAGATACGCAGTATTTT

V: TRBV6-2/TRBV6-3
J: TRBJ2-7
D: -
size: few
CDR3: CASTEVTGRKRRPYEQYF
DNA: TGTGCCAGCACCGAGGTGACAGGAAGGAAGAGACGACCATACGAGCAGTACTTC

V: TRBV13
J: TRBJ2-2
D: -
size: once
CDR3: CASSLGRGRAGELFF
DNA: TGTGCCAGCAGCTTAGGCCGGGGTAGAGCCGGGGAGCTGTTTTTT

V: TRBV18
J: TRBJ2-7
D: -
size: -
CDR3: CASSPGRKGEQYF
DNA: TGTGCCAGCTCACCAGGCAGGAAAGGCGAGCAGTACTTC

V: TRBV9
J: TRBJ1-3
D: -
size: medium-sized
CDR3: CASSPQYSGNTIYF
DNA: TGTGCCAGCAGCCCCCAGTACTCTGGAAACACCATATATTTT

V: TRBV6-5
J: TRBJ2-7
D: TRBD1
size: many
CDR3: CASSYSGERQGAYEQYF
DNA: TGTGCCAGCAGTTACTCTGGCGAGAGACAGGGGGCCTACGAGCAGTACTTC

V: TRBV30
J: TRBJ2-7
D: TRBD1
size: -
CDR3: CACRTGDGYF
DNA: TGTGCCTGCAGGACAGGGGATGGGTACTTC

V: TRBV19
J: TRBJ2-2
D: -
size: -
CDR3: CATTQTRGQNTGELFF
DNA: TGTGCCACCACCCAGACCAGGGGCCAGAACACCGGGGAGCTGTTTTTT

V: TRBV5-6
J: TRBJ1-1
D: TRBD1
size: many
CDR3: CASSPTGGESTEAFF
DNA: TGTGCCAGCAGCCCGACAGGGGGCGAGAGCACTGAAGCTTTCTTT

V: TRBV5-1
J: TRBJ2-3
D: -
size: many
CDR3: CASSFGDGNTDTQYF
DNA: TGCGCCAGCAGCTTCGGCGACGGAAACACAGATACGCAGTATTTT

V: TRBV6-1
J: TRBJ1-5
D: -
size: medium-sized
CDR3: CASSLKRAGQPQHF
DNA: TGTGCCAGCAGTTTGAAAAGGGCTGGTCAGCCCCAGCATTTT

V: TRBV25-1
J: TRBJ2-3
D: -
size: many
CDR3: CASSWAGFTDTQYF
DNA: TGTGCCAGCAGTTGGGCGGGTTTCACAGATACGCAGTATTTT

V: TRBV19
J: TRBJ2-1
D: TRBD2
size: many
CDR3: CSRKEREGSYNEQFF
DNA: TGTTCTCGGAAAGAGCGGGAGGGTTCCTACAATGAGCAGTTCTTC

V: TRBV30
J: TRBJ1-1
D: -
size: -
CDR3: CAWRRSMNTEAFF
DNA: TGTGCCTGGAGACGTTCGATGAACACTGAAGCTTTCTTT

V: TRBV28
J: TRBJ2-7
D: TRBD1
size: few
CDR3: CASRQIQGSSYEQYF
DNA: TGTGCCAGCAGACAGATACAGGGGAGCTCCTACGAGCAGTACTTC

V: TRBV20-1
J: TRBJ1-5
D: -
size: -
CDR3: CSAGQGGRPQHF
DNA: TGCAGTGCTGGCCAGGGAGGACGGCCCCAGCATTTT

V: TRBV5-4
J: TRBJ2-7
D: -
size: few
CDR3: CASSLRPGEQYF
DNA: TGTGCCAGCAGCCTCCGACCCGGGGAGCAGTACTTC

V: TRBV6-5
J: TRBJ1-4
D: -
size: -
CDR3: CASSTREAEKLFF
DNA: TGTGCCAGCAGTACCCGGGAGGCTGAAAAACTGTTTTTT

V: TRBV6-1
J: TRBJ2-1
D: TRBD2
size: few
CDR3: CASSPTSGGYNEQFF
DNA: TGTGCCAGCAGTCCCACTAGCGGGGGCTACAATGAGCAGTTCTTC

V: TRBV3-1
J: TRBJ2-3
D: -
size: many
CDR3: CASSQDRTGSDTQYF
DNA: TGTGCCAGCAGCCAAGATCGTACAGGGTCAGATACGCAGTATTTT

V: TRBV11-2
J: TRBJ2-1
D: TRBD1
size: -
CDR3: CASSPPGQGNNEQFF
DNA: TGTGCCAGCAGCCCCCCGGGACAGGGGAACAATGAGCAGTTCTTC

V: TRBV7-9
J: TRBJ1-3
D: TRBD1
size: medium-sized
CDR3: CASSFRGQSEFSGNTIYF
DNA: TGTGCCAGCAGCTTCAGGGGACAGAGCGAATTCTCTGGAAACACCATATATTTT

V: TRBV29-1
J: TRBJ2-2
D: -
size: many
CDR3: CSARPGELFF
DNA: TGCAGCGCCAGGCCCGGGGAGCTGTTTTTT

V: TRBV15
J: TRBJ2-7
D: -
size: -
CDR3: CATSRDNSNEQYF
DNA: TGTGCCACCAGCAGAGATAACTCCAACGAGCAGTACTTC

V: TRBV30
J: TRBJ2-1
D: -
size: -
CDR3: CACLPLGDEQFF
DNA: TGTGCCTGCCTACCCCTGGGGGATGAGCAGTTCTTC

V: TRBV5-4
J: TRBJ1-6
D: -
size: many
CDR3: CASRGDQGNSPLHF
DNA: TGTGCCAGCAGGGGGGACCAGGGCAATTCACCCCTCCACTTT

V: TRBV11-2
J: TRBJ2-6
D: -
size: once
CDR3: CASSLFGGGSSGANVLTF
DNA: TGTGCCAGCAGCTTATTTGGAGGGGGCAGTTCTGGGGCCAACGTCCTGACTTTC

V: TRBV9
J: TRBJ1-2
D: -
size: many
CDR3: CASSVAQDTMYGYTF
DNA: TGTGCCAGCAGCGTAGCGCAGGACACGATGTATGGCTACACCTTC

V: TRBV4-3
J: TRBJ2-7
D: TRBD1
size: medium-sized
CDR3: CASSRDRGREQYF
DNA: TGCGCCAGCAGCCGGGACAGGGGGAGAGAGCAGTACTTC

V: TRBV11-2
J: TRBJ2-3
D: -
size: -
CDR3: CASSPSGTTDTQYF
DNA: TGTGCCAGCAGCCCCAGTGGAACGACAGATACGCAGTATTTT

V: TRBV20-1
J: TRBJ2-4
D: TRBD2
size: -
CDR3: CSGGTVGRGAKNIQYF
DNA: TGCAGTGGAGGGACGGTCGGGAGGGGTGCCAAAAACATTCAGTACTTC

V: TRBV4-3
J: TRBJ2-2
D: -
size: -
CDR3: CASSPTLGANTGELFF
DNA: TGCGCCAGCAGCCCCACCCTTGGGGCGAACACCGGGGAGCTGTTTTTT

V: TRBV4-1
J: TRBJ1-5
D: -
size: -
CDR3: CASSQRQDSNQPQHF
DNA: TGCGCCAGCAGCCAAAGACAAGACAGTAATCAGCCCCAGCATTTT

V: TRBV2
J: TRBJ1-1
D: -
size: -
CDR3: CASSAGARATEAFF
DNA: TGTGCCAGCAGTGCGGGAGCCAGGGCCACTGAAGCTTTCTTT

V: TRBV6-2/TRBV6-3
J: TRBJ2-2
D: TRBD2
size: -
CDR3: CASSYSIGLARKGTGELFF
DNA: TGTGCCAGCAGTTACTCGATTGGACTAGCGAGGAAGGGGACCGGGGAGCTGTTTTTT

V: TRBV6-1
J: TRBJ2-1
D: -
size: -
CDR3: CASPPQGLYNEQFF
DNA: TGTGCCAGTCCCCCCCAAGGACTCTACAATGAGCAGTTCTTC

V: TRBV30
J: TRBJ1-2
D: -
size: medium-sized
CDR3: CAWSQDLNYGYTF
DNA: TGTGCCTGGAGTCAGGACCTTAACTATGGCTACACCTTC

V: TRBV30
J: TRBJ2-2
D: -
size: medium-sized
CDR3: CAWSSRAGMVTGELFF
DNA: TGTGCCTGGAGCTCACGGGCGGGAATGGTCACCGGGGAGCTGTTTTTT

V: TRBV6-1
J: TRBJ1-5
D: -
size: -
CDR3: CASSGGSGSAVQPQHF
DNA: TGTGCCAGCAGTGGAGGATCGGGGAGTGCGGTTCAGCCCCAGCATTTT

V: TRBV9
J: TRBJ2-7
D: -
size: medium-sized
CDR3: CASSPSGHPGPKIYEQYF
DNA: TGTGCCAGCAGCCCCTCCGGACACCCGGGCCCTAAGATCTACGAGCAGTACTTC

V: TRBV11-1
J: TRBJ1-2
D: TRBD1
size: -
CDR3: CASSPRGSTGLKYYGYTF
DNA: TGTGCCAGCAGCCCTCGGGGCTCGACAGGGCTGAAGTACTATGGCTACACCTTC

V: TRBV7-9
J: TRBJ2-3
D: -
size: many
CDR3: CASSRETVTQYF
DNA: TGTGCCAGCAGCCGAGAGACTGTTACGCAGTATTTT

V: TRBV12-3/TRBV12-4
J: TRBJ1-2
D: -
size: -
CDR3: CASSLGRGGYGYTF
DNA: TGTGCCAGCAGTTTGGGCCGGGGGGGGTATGGCTACACCTTC